This is a list of T cell receptor beta chains from one sample in a study of T-cell reconstitution after alpha-beta-depleted transplantation in children. In TCRdb, the PCR reads were re-called with MiXCR into one record per CDR3 protein. The repertoire holds about 400,000 distinct CDR3 sequences, approximately 20% seen once, with 3.5% to 4% in the top ten. The starting material was PBMCs from the stem cell graft donor, obtained from the stem cell graft. The receptors come from a human donor who donated a stem cell graft to a child with acute myeloid leukemia. Each CDR3 is given with its conserved first and last residue. D genes are given only for firm matches. Clone size is shown for a subset of rows, as once, few, many or a class of expanded clone.

clone size: many; J gene: TRBJ1-1; D gene: TRBD1; V gene: TRBV12-3/TRBV12-4; CDR3 length: 15; CDR3 DNA: TGTGCCAGCAGTCCGAGGCAGGGGGTGAACACTGAAGCTTTCTTT; CDR3 protein: CASSPRQGVNTEAFF
clone size: -; J gene: TRBJ2-1; D gene: TRBD1; V gene: TRBV3-1; CDR3 length: 13; CDR3 DNA: TGTGCCAGCAGCCAAGGCGGACAGGGTGAACAGTTCTTC; CDR3 protein: CASSQGGQGEQFF
clone size: -; J gene: TRBJ2-5; D gene: TRBD1; V gene: TRBV3-1; CDR3 length: 14; CDR3 DNA: TGTGCCAGCAGCTTACAGGGGTTTGGGGAGACCCAGTACTTC; CDR3 protein: CASSLQGFGETQYF
clone size: -; J gene: TRBJ2-3; D gene: -; V gene: TRBV7-2; CDR3 length: 16; CDR3 DNA: TGTGCCAGCAGGTTGGAGGGGGGACCTAGCACAGATACGCAGTATTTT; CDR3 protein: CASRLEGGPSTDTQYF
clone size: -; J gene: TRBJ2-3; D gene: -; V gene: TRBV7-9; CDR3 length: 17; CDR3 DNA: TGTGCCAGCAGCTTAGAATCAGGCATACTTCTTACAGATACGCAGTATTTT; CDR3 protein: CASSLESGILLTDTQYF
clone size: many; J gene: TRBJ2-5; D gene: -; V gene: TRBV25-1; CDR3 length: 15; CDR3 DNA: TGTGCCAGCAGTGAAAAGGGGCAGGGGAGGGAGACCCAGTACTTC; CDR3 protein: CASSEKGQGRETQYF
clone size: few; J gene: TRBJ2-7; D gene: -; V gene: TRBV5-1; CDR3 length: 13; CDR3 DNA: TGCGCCAGCAGCTTGTGGCAGACCTACGAGCAGTACTTC; CDR3 protein: CASSLWQTYEQYF
clone size: -; J gene: TRBJ2-1; D gene: TRBD2; V gene: TRBV20-1; CDR3 length: 15; CDR3 DNA: TGCAGTGCTAGTGGCCCGACTAGCGGGAGTAATGAGCAGTTCTTC; CDR3 protein: CSASGPTSGSNEQFF
clone size: -; J gene: TRBJ2-1; D gene: -; V gene: TRBV21-1; CDR3 length: 19; CDR3 DNA: TGTGCCAGCAGCAAAGCCGGACGTCTAGCGGGAGAGACGGTATGCGAGCAGTTCTTC; CDR3 protein: CASSKAGRLAGETVCEQFF
clone size: many; J gene: TRBJ2-7; D gene: TRBD2; V gene: TRBV29-1; CDR3 length: 14; CDR3 DNA: TGCAGCGCCACACCAGGCGGGAGCTCCTACGAGCAGTACTTC; CDR3 protein: CSATPGGSSYEQYF
clone size: many; J gene: TRBJ2-7; D gene: -; V gene: TRBV20-1; CDR3 length: 12; CDR3 DNA: TGCAGTGCACCAGATAACTCCTACGAGCAGTACTTC; CDR3 protein: CSAPDNSYEQYF
clone size: medium-sized; J gene: TRBJ2-7; D gene: -; V gene: TRBV24-1; CDR3 length: 8; CDR3 DNA: TGTGCCCCTAGGGAGCAGTACTTC; CDR3 protein: CAPREQYF
clone size: few; J gene: TRBJ2-7; D gene: TRBD2; V gene: TRBV27; CDR3 length: 16; CDR3 DNA: TGTGCCAGCAGTCCCACCTGGCGGGAGTCCCTCTACGAGCAGTACTTC; CDR3 protein: CASSPTWRESLYEQYF
clone size: many; J gene: TRBJ2-7; D gene: TRBD1; V gene: TRBV6-6; CDR3 length: 12; CDR3 DNA: TGTGCCAGCAGTTCGGGACAGTTCGAGCAGTACTTC; CDR3 protein: CASSSGQFEQYF
clone size: once; J gene: TRBJ2-2; D gene: TRBD2; V gene: TRBV4-2; CDR3 length: 19; CDR3 DNA: TGTGCCAGCAGCCAACCTAGGACTACGGGACTAGGAAACACCGGGGAGCTGTTTTTT; CDR3 protein: CASSQPRTTGLGNTGELFF
clone size: -; J gene: TRBJ2-3; D gene: TRBD2; V gene: TRBV7-6; CDR3 length: 16; CDR3 DNA: TGTGCCAGCAGCTTAGGGGTAGCGGGAGTATCAGATACGCAGTATTTT; CDR3 protein: CASSLGVAGVSDTQYF
clone size: few; J gene: TRBJ2-7; D gene: -; V gene: TRBV5-6; CDR3 length: 15; CDR3 DNA: TGTGCCAGCAGCTTGAGGCTCGGGTCCGGAGACGAGCAGTACTTC; CDR3 protein: CASSLRLGSGDEQYF
clone size: few; J gene: TRBJ2-7; D gene: -; V gene: TRBV5-1; CDR3 length: 15; CDR3 DNA: TGCGCCAGCAGCTTGCAAGCAGGGGCTGGGGCTCAGCAGTACTTC; CDR3 protein: CASSLQAGAGAQQYF
clone size: -; J gene: TRBJ1-4; D gene: TRBD1; V gene: TRBV12-3/TRBV12-4; CDR3 length: 15; CDR3 DNA: TGTGCCAGCAGCAACCCGACAGGGTGGGTAGGAAAACTGTTTTTT; CDR3 protein: CASSNPTGWVGKLFF
clone size: many; J gene: TRBJ2-5; D gene: -; V gene: TRBV20-1; CDR3 length: 14; CDR3 DNA: TGCAGTGCTAGAGATCGGGAGCTGGGAGAGACCCAGTACTTC; CDR3 protein: CSARDRELGETQYF
clone size: -; J gene: TRBJ1-5; D gene: -; V gene: TRBV7-9; CDR3 length: 13; CDR3 DNA: TGTGCCAGCCAGGGGAGGAGGAATCAGCCCCAGCATTTT; CDR3 protein: CASQGRRNQPQHF
clone size: many; J gene: TRBJ2-7; D gene: TRBD1; V gene: TRBV20-1; CDR3 length: 14; CDR3 DNA: TGCAGTGCTAGGGGACAGGGGGCTACCTACGAGCAGTACTTC; CDR3 protein: CSARGQGATYEQYF
clone size: few; J gene: TRBJ2-7; D gene: TRBD2; V gene: TRBV28; CDR3 length: 16; CDR3 DNA: TGTGCCAGCAGTCTCGGACTAGCGGAGCCTTCCTACGAGCAGTACTTC; CDR3 protein: CASSLGLAEPSYEQYF
clone size: many; J gene: TRBJ2-7; D gene: -; V gene: TRBV20-1; CDR3 length: 14; CDR3 DNA: TGCAGTGCTAGAGATTACGGGGCTAGAGACGAGCAGTACTTC; CDR3 protein: CSARDYGARDEQYF
clone size: many; J gene: TRBJ2-7; D gene: -; V gene: TRBV29-1; CDR3 length: 13; CDR3 DNA: TGCAGCGTTGGAGTAGCGCTATCCTACGAGCAGTACTTC; CDR3 protein: CSVGVALSYEQYF
clone size: few; J gene: TRBJ1-1; D gene: -; V gene: TRBV7-3; CDR3 length: 14; CDR3 DNA: TGTGCCAGCAGCCCCGGGACTATTAACACTGAAGCTTTCTTT; CDR3 protein: CASSPGTINTEAFF
clone size: -; J gene: TRBJ1-1; D gene: TRBD1; V gene: TRBV14; CDR3 length: 15; CDR3 DNA: TGTGCCAGCAGCCCCGCGACAGGGGCGAACACTGAAGCTTTCTTT; CDR3 protein: CASSPATGANTEAFF
clone size: few; J gene: TRBJ2-4; D gene: -; V gene: TRBV29-1; CDR3 length: 13; CDR3 DNA: TGCAGCGTCGTGACTCAGGGGCACAGCATTCAGTACTTC; CDR3 protein: CSVVTQGHSIQYF
clone size: many; J gene: TRBJ1-2; D gene: -; V gene: TRBV6-5; CDR3 length: 15; CDR3 DNA: TGTGCCAGCAGTAATCAGAATACTCCTAACTATGGCTACACCTTC; CDR3 protein: CASSNQNTPNYGYTF
clone size: -; J gene: TRBJ1-1; D gene: -; V gene: TRBV15; CDR3 length: 15; CDR3 DNA: TGTGCCACCAGCAGGGATGGGACACCGAACACTGAAGCTTTCTTT; CDR3 protein: CATSRDGTPNTEAFF
clone size: few; J gene: TRBJ2-7; D gene: -; V gene: TRBV28; CDR3 length: 14; CDR3 DNA: TGTGCCAGCAGTTCCCCGGGGAGCGCCTACGAGCAGTACTTC; CDR3 protein: CASSSPGSAYEQYF
clone size: many; J gene: TRBJ2-1; D gene: TRBD1; V gene: TRBV20-1; CDR3 length: 15; CDR3 DNA: TGCAGTGCCTCCCGCCGGGGGACAGGGTTCGATGAGCAGTTCTTC; CDR3 protein: CSASRRGTGFDEQFF
clone size: few; J gene: TRBJ1-1; D gene: -; V gene: TRBV5-1; CDR3 length: 14; CDR3 DNA: TGCGCCAGCAGCTTGGATGGAGGGTTGGCTGAAGCTTTCTTT; CDR3 protein: CASSLDGGLAEAFF
clone size: -; J gene: TRBJ2-7; D gene: -; V gene: TRBV27; CDR3 length: 12; CDR3 DNA: TGTGCCAGTTCTGTGGGAACGGGCGAGCAGTACTTC; CDR3 protein: CASSVGTGEQYF
clone size: -; J gene: TRBJ1-1; D gene: -; V gene: TRBV7-3; CDR3 length: 13; CDR3 DNA: TGTGCCAGCAGCCCCGGCCCGGGCACTGAAGCTTTCTTT; CDR3 protein: CASSPGPGTEAFF
clone size: few; J gene: TRBJ2-1; D gene: -; V gene: TRBV28; CDR3 length: 17; CDR3 DNA: TGTGCCAGCAGAAAACCTTGGGACCCGAATTTTGAGGATGAGCAGTTCTTC; CDR3 protein: CASRKPWDPNFEDEQFF
clone size: -; J gene: TRBJ2-1; D gene: -; V gene: TRBV12-3/TRBV12-4; CDR3 length: 14; CDR3 DNA: TGTGCCAGCAGGCGGGACCAAACCGACAATGAGCAGTTCTTC; CDR3 protein: CASRRDQTDNEQFF
clone size: few; J gene: TRBJ2-3; D gene: TRBD1; V gene: TRBV12-3/TRBV12-4; CDR3 length: 17; CDR3 DNA: TGTGCCAGCAGTTCAGCGCTGGACAGGGTAAACACAGATACGCAGTATTTT; CDR3 protein: CASSSALDRVNTDTQYF
clone size: -; J gene: TRBJ2-3; D gene: -; V gene: TRBV19; CDR3 length: 14; CDR3 DNA: TGTGCGGCGGGCAACATTCTTCGCACAGATACGCAGTATTTT; CDR3 protein: CAAGNILRTDTQYF
clone size: -; J gene: TRBJ2-7; D gene: -; V gene: TRBV6-5; CDR3 length: 14; CDR3 DNA: TGTGCCAGCAGCTATGGACAGGACTACGACGAGCAGTACTTC; CDR3 protein: CASSYGQDYDEQYF